The clone carrying this TCR beta chain has ten or more counts. Its antigen is unknown. Profiled with immunoSEQ multiplex PCR; TCRdb holds only in-frame clones, not every one. This table holds around 100,000 clones, roughly 82% found once. The data were obtained in a study of radiation and T cells in renal cell carcinoma. Time point given: blood 4 weeks post-SBRT, at nephrectomy. Indicated treatment: 15 Gy SBRT to primary tumor, nephrectomy 4 weeks later. Nephrectomy followed 15 Gy stereotactic body radiation by 4 weeks. The patient's renal cell carcinoma had clear cell pathology. V was pared by 3 bases and J by 8 bases, with 4 bases of the junction left unmatched. CDR3 size: 13 residues. The germline V gene has CDR1 LGHNA and CDR2 YSLEER. Study conclusions and caveats: In blood, top tumor clones expanded by 2 weeks, shrinking by 4.

This specimen was blood, taken from a patient whose treatment included radiotherapy and nephrectomy. This sequence joins TRBV4-3 and TRBJ2-1, with 7 nucleotides matching TRBD2. The sequence derives from a man between 60 and 75 years old with renal cell carcinoma. The CDR3 DNA follows: TGCGCCAGCAGCCACGCGGGAGCGGATGAGCAGTTCTTC. Translated: CASSHAGADEQFF.